The entry below describes one T cell receptor beta chain. These data are taken from a study of blood T cell repertoires in COVID-19. Study-level information: Specimens from acute and convalescent COVID-19 originated in the United States, Italy and Spain. PBMCs, B-cell-depleted T cells, or T cells were the source of the cDNA or gDNA that made up the material.

The V gene end was trimmed by 2 bases and the J gene end by 4 bases; junction bases not matched to a gene: 9. The CDR3 length is 16 residues. Germline V gene data show CDR1 as SGHTA and CDR2 as FQGTGA. In the original analysis: For nucleated cells, counts were estimated from reference gene primer amplification. Profiling relied on immunoSEQ multiplex PCR, and the TCRdb table lists in-frame clones only, not all of them. That table is the source of V, J and clone size, and D and trimming were worked out from the DNA. The repertoire holds around 80,000 clones, with approximately 83% as singletons. The chain joins TRBV7-3 to TRBJ2-3; 7 bases match TRBD2. The clonotype originates from a woman of 80 years or more with acute or convalescent COVID-19. Material: peripheral blood. The CDR3 loop reads CASSLDAGTTADTQYF. CDR3 in DNA: TGTGCCAGCAGCTTAGATGCGGGGACTACCGCAGATACGCAGTATTTT.